This T cell receptor beta chain emerged from a study of blood T cell repertoires in COVID-19. About the research overall: PBMCs, B-cell-depleted T cells, or T cells provided the cDNA or gDNA that made up the material.

Authors' data handling: By means of reference gene primer amplification, nucleated cell counts were estimated. Sequenced by immunoSEQ multiplex PCR; TCRdb stores in-frame clones only, minus some. V and J calls and clone size follow that table, whereas D and trimming were derived from the DNA. The sample lists approximately 52,000 clones, over 75% occurring once. Germline CDR1 LNHDA, CDR2 SQIVND (reference sequence). The CDR3 spans 13 residues. V shed 7 bases, J shed 5 bases, and the junction held 5 bases outside the gene matches. This receptor was taken from a human donor with active COVID-19. The donor label of this sample is uncertain. The material sequenced was peripheral blood. The chain couples TRBV19 to TRBJ1-5, with 7 bases lining up with TRBD1. The CDR3 region is CASMRQGHQPQHF. DNA for the CDR3: TGTGCCAGTATGCGACAGGGCCATCAGCCCCAGCATTTT.